The 20 T cell receptor beta chains listed next were all sequenced from one sample in a study of T cell changes during pregnancy in multiple sclerosis. The repertoire was sequenced with immunoSEQ multiplex PCR; TCRdb's copy has only in-frame clones and lacks some. The table has about 48,000 clones, 94% seen once; the top ten hold around 0.47%. Sequenced here: CD4+ T cells from peripheral blood mononuclear cells, sampled in the first trimester of pregnancy. Receptors were obtained from a female donor with multiple sclerosis, enrolled in a pregnancy study.

V is TRBV7-9 and J is TRBJ1-5; 8 bases are shared with TRBD1. CDR1 is SEHNR and CDR2 is FQNEAQ in the germline V gene (reference sequence). This CDR3 has 15 amino acids. V lost 8 bases, J lost 2 bases, and 8 bases stayed unmatched. The CDR3 DNA follows: TGTGCCAGCGGGTTGGACAGGGTGGGCAATCAGCCCCAGCATTTT. As protein: CASGLDRVGNQPQHF.

The rearrangement uses TRBV7-9 and TRBJ1-2, with D possibly matching TRBD1 (6 bases). The CDR3 sequence is 14 residues long. Germline V gene data show CDR1 as SEHNR and CDR2 as FQNEAQ (reference sequence). Between the trimmed V and J ends, which lost 4 bases and 4 bases, there was a span of 13 bases. The CDR3 region is CASSSGAGAYGYTF. The DNA of the CDR3 is TGTGCCAGCAGCTCCGGGGCAGGGGCCTATGGCTACACCTTC.

The V call is TRBV19, the J call TRBJ2-3, with D maybe TRBD2 (6 bases). The CDR3 has 20 amino acids. The germline CDR1 and CDR2 sequences are LNHDA and SQIVND (reference sequence). V was pared by 5 bases and J by 0 bases, with 27 bases between. CDR3 in amino acids: CASSRGVASARAVSTDTQYF. For the CDR3, the DNA is TGTGCCAGTAGTCGCGGGGTGGCGAGCGCACGGGCAGTTAGCACAGATACGCAGTATTTT.

The rearrangement uses TRBV30 and TRBJ1-2; D is ambiguous. The CDR3 contains 13 residues. Per the germline V gene, CDR1 is GTSNPN and CDR2 is SVGIG (reference sequence). Between the trimmed V and J ends, which lost 2 bases and 8 bases, there was a span of 15 bases. The CDR3 nucleotides are TGTGCCTGGAGTCGACTAACCAATGGGGGCTACACCTTC. This encodes CAWSRLTNGGYTF.

The chain uses TRBV4-2 and TRBJ2-1; possible D gene TRBD2, 5 bases. Germline loops: CDR1 LGHNA, CDR2 YNFKEQ. The CDR3 has 14 residues. V lost 0 bases, J lost 4 bases, and 7 bases lay in between. CDR3: CASSQETGYNEQFF. The CDR3, as DNA: TGTGCCAGCAGCCAAGAAACGGGGTACAATGAGCAGTTCTTC.

The chain uses TRBV2 and TRBJ2-7, with TRBD2 matching over 7 bases. J was trimmed by 2 bases and V by 3 bases; bases with no gene match: 4. The length of the CDR3 is 14 residues. Per germline, CDR1 SNHLY and CDR2 FYNNEI. The CDR3 bases are TGTGCCAGCAGTGAGGGACTAACAACCTACGAGCAGTACTTC. Protein: CASSEGLTTYEQYF.

The chain uses TRBV6-6 and TRBJ2-7, with 8 bases aligning to TRBD1. Germline V CDR1 and CDR2: MNHNY, SVGAGI (reference sequence). The J segment lost 6 bases and the V segment lost 6 bases, leaving 10 bases of the junction unmatched. CDR3 size: 14 residues. The CDR3 loop reads CASRNKDRGREQYF. Written as DNA, the CDR3 is TGTGCCAGCAGAAATAAAGACAGGGGTCGCGAGCAGTACTTC.

This chain uses TRBV4-2 with TRBJ1-2; D unresolved. Germline V gene lookup returns CDR1 LGHNA and CDR2 YNFKEQ. The ends were cut back, 4 bases at V and 0 bases at J, with 15 bases in the middle. The CDR3 covers 16 residues. The CDR3 spells CASSPSGLASNYGYTF. The CDR3 nucleotides read TGTGCCAGCAGCCCCTCCGGACTAGCCTCTAACTATGGCTACACCTTC.

The chain recombines TRBV2 with TRBJ2-2; 9 bases align to TRBD2. The CDR3 runs 14 residues. J was trimmed by 5 bases and V by 7 bases; bases with no gene match: 5. Germline V gives CDR1 SNHLY, CDR2 FYNNEI. The CDR3 sequence is CASTLAGRTGELFF. For the CDR3, the DNA is TGTGCCAGCACTCTAGCGGGGAGGACCGGGGAGCTGTTTTTT.

This clone has just one count. The genes are TRBV7-9 and TRBJ1-6, with D unresolved. The germline V gene encodes CDR1 SEHNR and CDR2 FQNEAQ (reference sequence). This CDR3 spans 15 amino acids. V was cut by 1 base and J by 10 bases, with 14 bases left in between. CDR3 nucleotides: TGTGCCAGCAGCTTAGGAGGACGGGGAGAGTCACCCCTCCACTTT. This encodes CASSLGGRGESPLHF. The full variable domain, its missing parts supplied by reference TRBV7-9 and TRBJ1-6, is DTGVSQNPRHKITKRGQNVTFRCDPISEHNRLYWYRQTLGQGPEFLTYFQNEAQLEKSRLLSDRFSAERPKGSFSTLEIQRTEQGDSAMYLCASSLGGRGESPLHFGNGTRLTVT.

V gene TRBV30 combines with J gene TRBJ2-7; D is possibly TRBD2 (5 bases). In germline, CDR1 is GTSNPN, CDR2 SVGIG (reference sequence). CDR3 length: 13 residues. The ends were cut back, 2 bases at V and 1 base at J, with 9 bases in the middle. The chain's CDR3 is CAWSMDSSYEQYF. In nucleotides, the CDR3 is TGTGCCTGGAGTATGGACTCATCCTACGAGCAGTACTTC. Based on the CDR3 plus reference TRBV30 and TRBJ2-7, the full variable domain is SQTIHQWPATLVQPVGSPLSLECTVEGTSNPNLYWYRQAAGRGLQLLFYSVGIGQISSEVPQNLSASRPQDRQFILSSKKLLLSDSGFYLCAWSMDSSYEQYFGPGTRLTVT.

V and J are TRBV7-2 and TRBJ1-2; 10 positions match TRBD1. Germline assignment: CDR1 SGHTA and CDR2 FQGNSA. CDR3 length: 15 amino acids. Trimming cost V 1 base and J 7 bases; bases outside gene matches: 6. This CDR3 is CASSLEGQGPSGYTF. The CDR3 nucleotides read TGTGCCAGCAGCTTAGAGGGACAGGGGCCTAGTGGCTACACCTTC.

This clone was observed a few times. CDR3 sequence: CASSFHPGDTEAFF. CDR3 in DNA: TGTGCCAGTAGTTTCCATCCGGGGGACACTGAAGCTTTCTTT. This chain connects TRBV19 to TRBJ1-1; TRBD1 might be the D (5 bases). Trimming pared 5 bases from V and 3 bases from J, leaving 13 bases between. Per the germline V gene, CDR1 is LNHDA and CDR2 is SQIVND (reference sequence). This CDR3 spans 14 amino acids. Complete variable domain (other parts from reference TRBV19 and TRBJ1-1): DGGITQSPKYLFRKEGQNVTLSCEQNLNHDAMYWYRQDPGQGLRLIYYSQIVNDFQKGDIAEGYSVSREKKESFPLTVTSAQKNPTAFYLCASSFHPGDTEAFFGQGTRLTVV.

CDR3 in amino acids: CASSISGGPNNEQFF. The CDR3 nucleotides read TGCGCCAGCAGCATTAGCGGGGGGCCAAACAATGAGCAGTTCTTC. This chain joins TRBV5-1 and TRBJ2-1; the match to TRBD2 covers 10 bases. V lost 4 bases and J lost 5; bases outside the gene matches: 6. The length of the CDR3 is 15 residues. Germline V gene sequence: CDR1 SGHRS, CDR2 YFSETQ.

This rearrangement joins TRBV9 to TRBJ2-7; TRBD1 matches 9 bases. V lost 7 bases, J lost 1 base, and 3 bases stayed unmatched. This CDR3 has 13 amino acids. Germline values: CDR1 SGDLS, CDR2 YYNGEE. The CDR3: CASGTGTSYEQYF. The CDR3 coding sequence is TGTGCCAGCGGGACAGGGACATCCTACGAGCAGTACTTC.

About this clone: A junction boundary mismatches the germline segment, possibly from a read error. V usage is TRBV6-1 and J usage is TRBJ1-5; D uncertain. The CDR3 is 14 amino acids. From germline, CDR1 is MNHNS and CDR2 SASEGT. The CDR3 is CASIEALGNQPQHF. The CDR3 nucleotides read TGTGCCAGCATTGAAGCCCTCGGCAATCAGCCCCAGCATTTT.

The chain has TRBV5-1 and TRBJ1-2, with TRBD1 matching 10 bases. CDR3 length equals 15 residues. Germline V gene sequence: CDR1 SGHRS, CDR2 YFSETQ. With 4 bases clipped from V and 1 base from J, the junction kept 4 bases outside the gene matches. CDR3 DNA sequence: TGCGCCAGCAGCCTGGGGACAGGGGATAACTATGGCTACACCTTC. Its translation: CASSLGTGDNYGYTF.

V usage is TRBV5-1 and J usage is TRBJ2-7; D is perhaps TRBD1 (5 bases). Per the germline V gene, CDR1 is SGHRS and CDR2 is YFSETQ. This CDR3 has 10 amino acids. The V end lost 4 bases, the J end lost 7 bases, and 6 bases lay between the germline ends. For the CDR3, the DNA is TGCGCCAGCAGCCACAGGGAGCAGTACTTC. It yields the protein CASSHREQYF.

V is TRBV7-3 and J is TRBJ2-1, with 8 bases aligning to TRBD2. The CDR3 loop spans 16 amino acids. After removal of 8 bases from V and 5 bases from J, the junction contained 14 bases not matched to a gene. Per germline, CDR1 SGHTA and CDR2 FQGTGA. CDR3 sequence: CASGRPGTGGNNEQFF. The CDR3 region has the DNA TGTGCCAGCGGAAGGCCTGGAACGGGGGGGAACAATGAGCAGTTCTTC.

The gene calls are TRBV9 and TRBJ2-1; the match to TRBD2 covers 8 bases. The germline V gene encodes CDR1 SGDLS and CDR2 YYNGEE. The CDR3 is 16 amino acids. After removal of 0 bases from V and 8 bases from J, the junction contained 10 bases not matched to a gene. This chain's CDR3 is CASSVGPGGGWYEQFF. CDR3 coding DNA: TGTGCCAGCAGCGTAGGACCGGGGGGGGGTTGGTATGAGCAGTTCTTC.